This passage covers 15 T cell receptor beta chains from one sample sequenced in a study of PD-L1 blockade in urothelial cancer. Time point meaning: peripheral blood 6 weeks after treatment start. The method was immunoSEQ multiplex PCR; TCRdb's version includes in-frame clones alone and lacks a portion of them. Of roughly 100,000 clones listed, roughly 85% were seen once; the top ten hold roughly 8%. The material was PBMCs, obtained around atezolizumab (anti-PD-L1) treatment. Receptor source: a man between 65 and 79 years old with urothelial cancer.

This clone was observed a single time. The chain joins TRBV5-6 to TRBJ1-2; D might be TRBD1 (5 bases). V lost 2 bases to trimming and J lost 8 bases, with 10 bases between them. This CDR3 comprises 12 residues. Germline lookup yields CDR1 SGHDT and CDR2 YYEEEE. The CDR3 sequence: CASSLSGNGYTF. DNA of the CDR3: TGTGCCAGCAGCTTATCAGGGAACGGCTACACCTTC.

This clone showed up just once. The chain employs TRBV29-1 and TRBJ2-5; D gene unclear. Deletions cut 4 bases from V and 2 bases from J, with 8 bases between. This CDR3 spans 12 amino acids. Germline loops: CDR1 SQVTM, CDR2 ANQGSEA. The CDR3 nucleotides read TGCAGCGTTGGACCGACTCAAGAGACCCAGTACTTC. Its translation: CSVGPTQETQYF.

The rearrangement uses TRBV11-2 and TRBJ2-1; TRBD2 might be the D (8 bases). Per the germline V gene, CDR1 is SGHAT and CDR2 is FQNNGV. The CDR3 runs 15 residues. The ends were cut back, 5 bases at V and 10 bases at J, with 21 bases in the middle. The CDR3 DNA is TGTGCCAGCAGCATCGACAGGGCGGGGGGTGGAGAGCAGTTCTTC. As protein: CASSIDRAGGGEQFF.

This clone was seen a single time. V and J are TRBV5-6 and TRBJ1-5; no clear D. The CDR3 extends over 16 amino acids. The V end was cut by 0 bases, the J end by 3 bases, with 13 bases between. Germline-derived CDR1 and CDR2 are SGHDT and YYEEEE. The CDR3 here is CASSLGSGGDNQPQHF. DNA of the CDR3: TGTGCCAGCAGCTTGGGGTCTGGCGGCGACAATCAGCCCCAGCATTTT.

The CDR3 sequence is CASSNLNRAGYTF. In DNA form, the CDR3 reads TGCGCCAGCAGCAACTTGAACAGGGCCGGCTACACCTTC. The chain recombines TRBV4-3 with TRBJ1-2, with D tentatively TRBD1 (6 bases). CDR1 and CDR2 (germline): LGHNA, YSLEER. The CDR3 runs to 13 residues. The V end lost 5 bases, the J end lost 8 bases, and 15 bases lay between the germline ends.

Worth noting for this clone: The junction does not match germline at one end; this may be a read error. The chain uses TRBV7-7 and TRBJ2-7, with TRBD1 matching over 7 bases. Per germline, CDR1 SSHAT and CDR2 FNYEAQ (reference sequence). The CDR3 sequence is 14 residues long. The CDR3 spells CASSLATGVGEQYF. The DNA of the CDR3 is TGTGCTAGCAGCTTAGCAACAGGGGTTGGAGAGCAGTACTTC.

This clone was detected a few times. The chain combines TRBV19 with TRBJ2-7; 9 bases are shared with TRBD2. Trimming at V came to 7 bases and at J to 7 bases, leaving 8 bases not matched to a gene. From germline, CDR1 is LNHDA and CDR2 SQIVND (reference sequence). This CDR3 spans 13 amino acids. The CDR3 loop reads CASTSSGTREQYF. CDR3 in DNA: TGTGCCAGTACCTCTAGCGGGACGCGAGAGCAGTACTTC. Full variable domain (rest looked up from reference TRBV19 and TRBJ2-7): DGGITQSPKYLFRKEGQNVTLSCEQNLNHDAMYWYRQDPGQGLRLIYYSQIVNDFQKGDIAEGYSVSREKKESFPLTVTSAQKNPTAFYLCASTSSGTREQYFGPGTRLTVT.

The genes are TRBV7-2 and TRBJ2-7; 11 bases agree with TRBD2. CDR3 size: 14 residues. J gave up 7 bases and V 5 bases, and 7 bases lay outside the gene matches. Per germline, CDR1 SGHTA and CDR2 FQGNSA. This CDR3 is CASSSTSGSLEQYF. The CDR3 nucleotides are TGTGCCAGCAGCAGCACTAGCGGGAGTTTAGAGCAGTACTTC.

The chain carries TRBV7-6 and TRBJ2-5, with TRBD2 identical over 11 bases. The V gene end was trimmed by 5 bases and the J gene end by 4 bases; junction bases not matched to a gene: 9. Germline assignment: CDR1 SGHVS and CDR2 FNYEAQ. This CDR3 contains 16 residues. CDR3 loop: CASSKTGTSGPETQYF. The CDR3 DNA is TGTGCCAGCAGCAAAACCGGGACTAGCGGTCCAGAGACCCAGTACTTC. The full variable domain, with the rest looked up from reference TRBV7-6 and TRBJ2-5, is GAGVSQSPRYKVTKRGQDVALRCDPISGHVSLYWYRQALGQGPEFLTYFNYEAQQDKSGLPNDRFSAERPEGSISTLTIQRTEQRDSAMYRCASSKTGTSGPETQYFGPGTRLLVL.

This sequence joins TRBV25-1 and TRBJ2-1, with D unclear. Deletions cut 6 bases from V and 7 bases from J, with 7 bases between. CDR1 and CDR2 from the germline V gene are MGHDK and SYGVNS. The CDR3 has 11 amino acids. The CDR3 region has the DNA TGTGCCAGCAGGAGAGGTAATGAGCAGTTCTTC. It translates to CASRRGNEQFF.

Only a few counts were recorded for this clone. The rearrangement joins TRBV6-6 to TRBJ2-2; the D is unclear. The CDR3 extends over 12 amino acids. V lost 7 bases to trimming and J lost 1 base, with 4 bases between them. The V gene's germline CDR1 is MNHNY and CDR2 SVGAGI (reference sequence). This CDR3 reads CASTGNTGELFF. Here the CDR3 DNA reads TGTGCCAGCACAGGGAACACCGGGGAGCTGTTTTTT.

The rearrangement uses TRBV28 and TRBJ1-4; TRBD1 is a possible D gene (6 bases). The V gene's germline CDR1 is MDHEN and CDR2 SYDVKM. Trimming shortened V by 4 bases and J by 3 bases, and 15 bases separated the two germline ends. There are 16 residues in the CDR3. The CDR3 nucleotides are TGTGCCAGCAGTTCGGGGGGCGGGGCCTCTAATGAAAAACTGTTTTTT. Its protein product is CASSSGGGASNEKLFF.

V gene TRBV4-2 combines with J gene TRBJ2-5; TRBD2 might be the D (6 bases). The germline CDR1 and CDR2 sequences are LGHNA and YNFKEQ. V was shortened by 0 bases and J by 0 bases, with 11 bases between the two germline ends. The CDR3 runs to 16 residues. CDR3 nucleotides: TGTGCCAGCAGCCAAGAAATTAGCGGAGACCAAGAGACCCAGTACTTC. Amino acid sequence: CASSQEISGDQETQYF.

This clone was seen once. In DNA form, the CDR3 reads TGTGCCAGCAGCTTAGATTCAGGCAGGGTAGCTTTCTTT. Translation gives CASSLDSGRVAFF. V and J are TRBV11-2 and TRBJ1-1; D is possibly TRBD1 (5 bases). The germline CDR1 and CDR2 sequences are SGHAT and FQNNGV. CDR3 length: 13 amino acids. The V end lost 0 bases, the J end lost 10 bases, and 12 bases lay between the germline ends.

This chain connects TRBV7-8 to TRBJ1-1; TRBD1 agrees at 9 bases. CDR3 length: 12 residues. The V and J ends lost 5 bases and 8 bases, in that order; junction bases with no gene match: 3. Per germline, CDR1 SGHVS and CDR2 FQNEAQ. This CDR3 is CASSRQGVEAFF. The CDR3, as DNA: TGTGCCAGCAGCCGACAGGGGGTCGAAGCTTTCTTT.